The source of this TCR beta chain is a study of T cells in Graves' hyperthyroidism and ophthalmopathy. Cells are PBMCs isolated from 10 ml of fresh blood. Amplified TCR beta CDR3 regions came from RNA transcripts. With the HTBI primer set, the TCR CDR3 went through a first round of RT-PCR. TCRdb re-called the multiplex PCR reads through MiXCR, storing one row per CDR3 protein. This sample has 500,000 to 700,000 distinct CDR3 sequences, with approximately 16% found just once. The length of the CDR3 is 15 residues. V lost 6 bases, J lost 2 bases, and 11 bases lay in between. Germline V gene sequence: CDR1 MNHEY, CDR2 SMNVEV (reference sequence).

The rearrangement links TRBV27 to TRBJ1-6; D ambiguous. Material for sequencing was blood. The TCR originated in a young woman with Graves' hyperthyroidism. This chain's CDR3 is CASRGVTPYNSPLHF. CDR3 nucleotide sequence: TGTGCCAGCAGAGGCGTAACTCCCTATAATTCACCCCTCCACTTT.